This T cell receptor beta chain came from a study of blood T cell repertoires in COVID-19. Sequencing was performed with immunoSEQ multiplex PCR; in TCRdb, only in-frame clones are kept and a portion is missing. This sample has 300,000 to 350,000 clones, with approximately 88% found just once. Trimming pared 5 bases from V and 1 base from J, leaving 23 bases between. The CDR3 covers 18 residues. Germline CDR1 and CDR2: SGHAT and FQNNGV. This clone was seen once. The sequence was obtained from a woman between 18 and 29 years old who had recovered from COVID-19. V and J are TRBV11-2 and TRBJ2-5; D is possibly TRBD2 (6 bases). Material for sequencing was PBMCs or T cells enriched from blood (not recorded which). In nucleotides, the CDR3 is TGTGCCAGCAGCCCACTAGCTCGTTACAGCGGAGGCCAAGAGACCCAGTACTTC. It yields the protein CASSPLARYSGGQETQYF.